This T cell receptor beta chain originates from a study of PD-1 blockade in classical Hodgkin lymphoma. About the research overall: A 3 mg/kg intravenous dose of nivolumab was received by patients every 2 weeks. Notes on the study in general: Healthy donors were reported to have higher baseline TCR diversity than newly diagnosed patients. Exclusion covered patients beginning nivolumab under 1 year post-ASCT. CD4+ TCR diversity, unlike CD8+, climbed significantly by C4D1.

Method: immunoSEQ multiplex PCR; TCRdb's copy keeps in-frame clones and lacks some. Of 40,000 to 55,000 clones listed, more than 75% are singletons. Of note for this clone: Antigen unknown.

Indicated time point: cycle 4 day 1 (C4D1), after 6 weeks of nivolumab. Each patient relapsed following autologous stem cell transplantation, and prior brentuximab vedotin exposure differed. CDR3 length equals 14 residues. Trimming took 4 bases from V and 3 from J; bases not matched to a gene: 1. Germline CDR1 reads SGDLS; CDR2 reads YYNGEE. The clonotype was recovered from a human donor with classical Hodgkin lymphoma. The gene calls are TRBV9 and TRBJ2-5; 12 positions match TRBD2. The sequencing here drew on peripheral blood mononuclear cells (PBMCs), taken before the fourth cycle of nivolumab. The CDR3 here is CASSRTSGKETQYF. DNA of the CDR3: TGTGCCAGCAGCAGGACTAGCGGGAAAGAGACCCAGTACTTC. Together with reference TRBV9 and TRBJ2-5, the CDR3 gives the full variable domain: DSGVTQTPKHLITATGQRVTLRCSPRSGDLSVYWYQQSLDQGLQFLIQYYNGEERAKGNILERFSAQQFPDLHSELNLSSLELGDSALYFCASSRTSGKETQYFGPGTRLLVL.